These T cell receptor beta chains were read from a single sample in a study of cytomegalovirus exposure and HLA in healthy donors. Sequencing was performed with immunoSEQ multiplex PCR; in TCRdb, only in-frame clones are kept and a portion is missing. The profile shows fewer than 300,000 clones, under 90% of them singletons. Sequencing was performed on PBMCs. The source is a girl aged 2 to 9 in good health and CMV-seronegative. Both conserved end residues are part of each CDR3. The D gene is left open where the match is weak. Clone size is shown for a subset of rows, as once, few, many or a class of expanded clone.

>.|TRBV5-6|TRBJ2-3|.|15
TGTGCCAGCAGCCCGGTAGCGTTTAGCACAGATACGCAGTATTTT
CASSPVAFSTDTQYF
>.|TRBV18|TRBJ2-1|.|16
TGTGCCAGCTCGAGTCGGGAGACAGTCTCCTACAATGAGCAGTTCTTC
CASSSRETVSYNEQFF
>TRBD2|TRBV2|TRBJ2-3|.|15
TGTGCCAGCGGGACGGGGGGGCCGCGCACAGATACGCAGTATTTT
CASGTGGPRTDTQYF
>TRBD2|TRBV7-7|TRBJ2-1|.|17
TGTGCCAGCAGCCCCTTGGGTAGCGGGGGGGCCCACGGTGAGCAGTTCTTC
CASSPLGSGGAHGEQFF
>TRBD1|TRBV19|TRBJ1-1|.|17
TGTGCCAGTAGTCAATTTAATACCGGGACAGGGATTACTGAAGCTTTCTTT
CASSQFNTGTGITEAFF
>.|TRBV10-3|TRBJ2-7|.|12
TGTGCCATCAGTAGCGTGACCTACGAGCAGTACTTC
CAISSVTYEQYF
>.|TRBV27|TRBJ2-7|few|14
TGTGCCAGCAGTCCATACAGGGCTCACTACGAGCAGTACTTC
CASSPYRAHYEQYF
>.|TRBV30|TRBJ2-7|few|13
TGTGCCTGGAGTATTGGACTTGACTACGAGCAGTACTTC
CAWSIGLDYEQYF
>.|TRBV25-1|TRBJ1-1|few|13
TGTGCCAGCAATTCGGGGGGATTCACTGAAGCTTTCTTT
CASNSGGFTEAFF
>TRBD1|TRBV5-1|TRBJ1-2|.|15
TGCGCCAGCAGCTTGGAGGGACAGAAACTCTATGGCTACACCTTC
CASSLEGQKLYGYTF
>TRBD2|TRBV7-9|TRBJ2-5|.|15
TGTGCCGGTAATACCGGGACTAGCCTTTCAGGGACCCAGTACTTC
CAGNTGTSLSGTQYF
>.|TRBV5-1|TRBJ2-5|.|13
TGCGCCAGCACCCAACAGGGAATAGAGACCCAGTACTTC
CASTQQGIETQYF
>.|TRBV5-1|TRBJ1-3|few|15
TGCGCCAGCAGCCAAGGAGAAGAACTAGGAAACACCATATATTTT
CASSQGEELGNTIYF
>TRBD1|TRBV10-3|TRBJ1-5|few|12
TGTGCCATCAGTGCAGGGGGTGAGCCCCAGCATTTT
CAISAGGEPQHF
>TRBD2|TRBV7-2|TRBJ2-1|.|15
TGTGCCAGCAGCACTAGCGGGGCCACCTACAATGAGCAGTTCTTC
CASSTSGATYNEQFF
>TRBD2|TRBV5-4|TRBJ2-1|.|16
TGTGCCAGCAGCCCTCGGACTAGCGGGAACTACAATGAGCAGTTCTTC
CASSPRTSGNYNEQFF
>.|TRBV6-1|TRBJ2-7|.|17
TGTGCCAGCAGTGAGGGCGGCCTAATCGACGCGGGCTACGAGCAGTACTTC
CASSEGGLIDAGYEQYF
>.|TRBV6-6|TRBJ2-7|.|16
TGTGCCAGCAGTTACCTCCTCAGTGGCAGCTCCTACGAGCAGTACTTC
CASSYLLSGSSYEQYF
>TRBD1|TRBV5-6|TRBJ2-7|.|16
TGTGCCAGCAGCTTGGGGACAGGGAAGACCTCCTACGAGCAGTACTTC
CASSLGTGKTSYEQYF
>.|TRBV19|TRBJ1-2|.|13
TGTGCCAGTAGTTGGCAGGGTAACTATGGCTACACCTTC
CASSWQGNYGYTF
>TRBD2|TRBV28|TRBJ2-1|.|22
TGTGCCAGCAGCTCCAAGGTGGGACTAGCGGGGGGGCCAAGTTCTTCCTACAATGAGCAGTTCTTC
CASSSKVGLAGGPSSSYNEQFF
>.|TRBV9|TRBJ1-1|.|14
TGTGCCAGCAGCGTAGACGTCAGGAACACTGAAGCTTTCTTT
CASSVDVRNTEAFF
>TRBD1|TRBV29-1|TRBJ2-2|.|13
TGCAGCGTGACGGGACAGGGGGCCGGGGAGCTGTTTTTT
CSVTGQGAGELFF
>.|TRBV7-2|TRBJ2-7|.|16
TGTGCCAGCAGCCCCCCGGGGACTCGGGTGTTTTACGAGCAGTACTTC
CASSPPGTRVFYEQYF
>.|TRBV27|TRBJ2-7|few|14
TGTGCCAGCAGTCTACAAGGATCAGGATACGAGCAGTACTTC
CASSLQGSGYEQYF
>TRBD1|TRBV15|TRBJ2-2|.|16
TGTGCCACCAGCAGAGGTGGGACAGCGAACACCGGGGAGCTGTTTTTT
CATSRGGTANTGELFF
>.|TRBV7-9|TRBJ1-5|once|14
TGTGCCAGCAGCTTAGGGGGGGAGGTTCAGCCCCAGCATTTT
CASSLGGEVQPQHF
>.|TRBV7-9|TRBJ1-3|.|14
TGTGCCAGCAGCTCACCGGGCTCTGGAAACACCATATATTTT
CASSSPGSGNTIYF